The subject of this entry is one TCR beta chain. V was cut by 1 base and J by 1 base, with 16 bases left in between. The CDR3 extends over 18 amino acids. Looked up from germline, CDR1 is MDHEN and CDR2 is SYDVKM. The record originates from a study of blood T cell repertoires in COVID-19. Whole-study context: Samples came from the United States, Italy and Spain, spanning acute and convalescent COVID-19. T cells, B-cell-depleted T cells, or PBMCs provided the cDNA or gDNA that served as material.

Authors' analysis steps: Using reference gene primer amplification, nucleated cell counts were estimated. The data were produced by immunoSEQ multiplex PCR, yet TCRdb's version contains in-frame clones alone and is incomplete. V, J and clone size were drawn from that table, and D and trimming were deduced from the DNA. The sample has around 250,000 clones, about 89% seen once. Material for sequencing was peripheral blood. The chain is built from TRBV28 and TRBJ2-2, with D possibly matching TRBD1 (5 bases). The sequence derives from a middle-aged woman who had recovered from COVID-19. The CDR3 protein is CASSLSARTRRNTGELFF. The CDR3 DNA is TGTGCCAGCAGTTTATCCGCCAGGACAAGGAGGAACACCGGGGAGCTGTTTTTT.